A selection of T cell receptor beta chains follows, all from one sample in a study of control samples from healthy donors and cancer patients. Sequenced by immunoSEQ multiplex PCR; TCRdb stores in-frame clones only, minus some. Of around 130,000 clones in the sample, about 92% were seen once. Sequencing was performed on PBMCs. The receptors were gathered from a man over 45 with head and neck cancer. Each CDR3 is given with its conserved first and last residue. The D gene is left open where the match is weak. Expanded clones get a size class; other rows say once, few or many, or leave the size out.

d_gene,abundance,v_gene,j_gene,CDR3nt,CDR3aa
NA,NA,TRBV9,TRBJ2-3,TGTGCCAGCAGCGTAGACCAGGGGCCAGATACGCAGTATTTT,CASSVDQGPDTQYF
NA,NA,TRBV5-1,TRBJ1-1,TGCGCCAGCAGCATCAGGGGATCTGCTGAAGCTTTCTTT,CASSIRGSAEAFF
NA,NA,TRBV7-2,TRBJ2-7,TGTGCCAGCAGCCAACCCTCAGGGAACGAGCAGTACTTC,CASSQPSGNEQYF
TRBD1,NA,TRBV4-3,TRBJ1-3,TGCGCCAGCAGCCAAGATGGGACAGGCTCTGGAAACACCATATATTTT,CASSQDGTGSGNTIYF
NA,NA,TRBV18,TRBJ2-2,TGTGCCAGCTCACCAATGCCGAACACCGGGGAGCTGTTTTTT,CASSPMPNTGELFF
NA,NA,TRBV30,TRBJ2-6,TGTGCCTGGAATCACAGCCCTGGGGCCAACGTCCTGACTTTC,CAWNHSPGANVLTF
TRBD2,NA,TRBV7-8,TRBJ2-3,TGTGCCAGCAGCCGAGGACGACTAGCGGTTACAGATACGCAGTATTTT,CASSRGRLAVTDTQYF
NA,NA,TRBV2,TRBJ2-7,TGTGCCAGCTCCCGGGGGCTCGAGCAGTACTTC,CASSRGLEQYF
NA,NA,TRBV30,TRBJ2-7,TGTGCCTGGGTCCCGGTGCTCCCGCATTCCAACGAGCAGTACTTC,CAWVPVLPHSNEQYF
NA,NA,TRBV19,TRBJ2-5,TGTGCCAGTAGTGGGCAGGCCCAAGAGACCCAGTACTTC,CASSGQAQETQYF
TRBD2,once,TRBV19,TRBJ2-2,TGTGCCAGTAGTATACAGCGGGGCACCGGGGAGCTGTTTTTT,CASSIQRGTGELFF
TRBD1,NA,TRBV18,TRBJ1-4,TGTGCCAGCTCACTAACCGGGACAGAAAAAAAACTGTTTTTT,CASSLTGTEKKLFF
NA,NA,TRBV4-3,TRBJ2-3,TGCGCCAGCAGCCAAAGGGCGTGGGCGGCGGGGGATACGCAGTATTTT,CASSQRAWAAGDTQYF
NA,NA,TRBV30,TRBJ1-3,TGTGCCTGGAGTGTACTCTCTGGAAACACCATATATTTT,CAWSVLSGNTIYF
NA,NA,TRBV19,TRBJ1-5,TGTGCCAGTAGTAAGGACGTTGAGCCCCAGCATTTT,CASSKDVEPQHF
TRBD1,NA,TRBV4-1,TRBJ1-1,TGCGCCAGCAGCCCGTATCAGGGGGCACCTGAAGCTTTCTTT,CASSPYQGAPEAFF
NA,NA,TRBV6-5,TRBJ2-2,TGTGCCAGCAGCCTCTTCGGGGCGTGGGAGCTGTTTTTT,CASSLFGAWELFF
NA,NA,TRBV7-6,TRBJ1-3,TGTGCCAGCAGCTTATGGGCAGGGGACCCCCTCTCTGGAAACACCATATATTTT,CASSLWAGDPLSGNTIYF
NA,NA,TRBV7-2,TRBJ2-4,TGTGCCAGCAGCTTAGCGGTAGAAAACATTCAGTACTTC,CASSLAVENIQYF
TRBD1,NA,TRBV6-6,TRBJ1-1,TGTGCCAGCAGTTACTCGGGGACAGCCCCAAAAGCTTTCTTT,CASSYSGTAPKAFF
NA,NA,TRBV23-1,TRBJ1-2,TGCGCCAGCAGTCTAATCGGCCTTAACTATGGCTACACCTTC,CASSLIGLNYGYTF
NA,NA,TRBV18,TRBJ2-1,TGTGCCAGCTCGGGGGCCACCTACAATGAGCAGTTCTTC,CASSGATYNEQFF
NA,NA,TRBV5-4,TRBJ2-7,TGTGCCAGCAGCTTGGCCATTTTGGGACACCCCGGGAACGAGCAGTACTTC,CASSLAILGHPGNEQYF
TRBD1,NA,TRBV6-5,TRBJ2-7,TGTGCCAGCAGGCTTGACAGGGTTGACGAGCAGTACTTC,CASRLDRVDEQYF
TRBD2,NA,TRBV7-9,TRBJ2-7,TGTGCCAGCAGCTTAGTTAGCGGGGGGGCCTCTTCCTACGAGCAGTACTTC,CASSLVSGGASSYEQYF
NA,NA,TRBV19,TRBJ1-1,TGTGCCAGTAGTATAGGCCCCAAGAGGCCCCTGGCTGAAGCTTTCTTT,CASSIGPKRPLAEAFF
NA,NA,TRBV4-2,TRBJ2-3,TGTGCCAGCAGCCGATCCCCCAAGGGGGGGGGCACAGATACGCAGTATTTT,CASSRSPKGGGTDTQYF
TRBD1,NA,TRBV18,TRBJ2-3,TGTGCCAGCTCACCACAGAAGGGGGCTACCACAGATACGCAGTATTTT,CASSPQKGATTDTQYF
NA,NA,TRBV6-5,TRBJ1-2,TGTGCCAGCAGTTATTACGGCGGGGGGGACCATGGCTACACCTTC,CASSYYGGGDHGYTF
NA,NA,TRBV6-5,TRBJ2-7,TGTGCCAGCAGTTACGGGGACAACTACGAGCAGTACTTC,CASSYGDNYEQYF
NA,NA,TRBV5-1,TRBJ2-5,TGCGCCAGCAGTCAGGGAGAGACCCAGTACTTC,CASSQGETQYF
NA,NA,TRBV10-3,TRBJ1-5,TGTGCCATCAGTGAGACACTGCCGAATCAGCCCCAGCATTTT,CAISETLPNQPQHF
TRBD1,NA,TRBV19,TRBJ2-5,TGTGCCAGTAGTATAGTGGGACAGGGCGCTCCCGACCAAGAGACCCAGTACTTC,CASSIVGQGAPDQETQYF
TRBD1,NA,TRBV7-2,TRBJ2-7,TGTGCCAGCAGCTTAGAGGACAGGAGCTGGGACGAGCAGTACTTC,CASSLEDRSWDEQYF
TRBD2,NA,TRBV3-1/TRBV3-2,TRBJ2-1,TGTGCCAGCAGCCCTCAGGGAGGGAGGGATGAGCAGTTCTTC,CASSPQGGRDEQFF
NA,NA,TRBV6-2/TRBV6-3,TRBJ1-5,TGTGCCAGCAGTTACTCTCAGAGCAATCAGCCCCAGCATTTT,CASSYSQSNQPQHF
NA,NA,TRBV12-3/TRBV12-4,TRBJ2-1,TGTGCCAGCAGGGGGACGGGTGAGCAGTTCTTC,CASRGTGEQFF
NA,NA,TRBV5-6,TRBJ2-7,TGTGCCAGCAGCTTGGGACAGGCAGTTCCCTACGAGCAGTACTTC,CASSLGQAVPYEQYF
NA,NA,TRBV24-1,TRBJ2-2,TGTGCCACCAGTGAAGGGACATTCACCGGGGAGCTGTTTTTT,CATSEGTFTGELFF
TRBD1,NA,TRBV5-5,TRBJ2-7,TGTGCCAGCAGCTGGGCTGGGACAGAAGCTTACGAGCAGTACTTC,CASSWAGTEAYEQYF
NA,NA,TRBV28,TRBJ2-7,TGTGCCAGCAGTTTACCCAACTCCTACGAGCAGTACTTC,CASSLPNSYEQYF
TRBD1,NA,TRBV6-2/TRBV6-3,TRBJ1-1,TGTGCCAGCAGTTCCGACAGGGGCCAGAACACTGAAGCTTTCTTT,CASSSDRGQNTEAFF
TRBD1,NA,TRBV11-2,TRBJ1-1,TGTGCCAGCAGCCTTCTTCTCCCGGGACAGGGGGCGACTTTCTTT,CASSLLLPGQGATFF
NA,NA,TRBV4-1,TRBJ1-5,TGCGCCAGCAGCCAAGATCGGGGGGGGTCGGCCCAGCATTTT,CASSQDRGGSAQHF
NA,NA,TRBV6-5,TRBJ2-7,TGTGCCAGCCGAAAGGACTCCTACGAGCAGTACTTC,CASRKDSYEQYF
NA,NA,TRBV7-8,TRBJ1-3,TGTGCCAGCAGCTTAGTTTCCAGGACAGCCTCTGGAAACACCATATATTTT,CASSLVSRTASGNTIYF
NA,once,TRBV24-1,TRBJ2-1,TGTGCCACCAGTGATTTAGCGTCGAGCTCCTACAATGAGCAGTTCTTC,CATSDLASSSYNEQFF